This T cell receptor beta chain was retrieved from a study of spatial heterogeneity in lung cancer. The study tagged each TCR cDNA molecule with a unique molecular identifier. TCRdb fed the 5' RACE reads into MiXCR, producing one record per CDR3 protein. Of 30,000 to 40,000 distinct CDR3 sequences in the sample, around 5.2% were seen once. This clonotype was recorded a few times. Indicated time point: sample taken at primary tumor resection. From tumor, nontumor lung or frozen PBMC, whole RNA was taken unsorted for sequencing. The clonotype originates from a female donor with early-stage non-small cell lung cancer. Sequencing used PBMCs, obtained at surgery.

CDR3 DNA: TGTGCCTTTGACAGGGGGGCAGACACTGAAGCTTTCTTT. Its protein product is CAFDRGADTEAFF. The chain carries TRBV30 and TRBJ1-1; 9 nucleotides match TRBD1. CDR1 is GTSNPN, CDR2 SVGIG, per germline (reference sequence). The CDR3 has 13 residues. Germline trimming cut 7 bases from V and 3 bases from J; bases unmatched to any gene: 6.